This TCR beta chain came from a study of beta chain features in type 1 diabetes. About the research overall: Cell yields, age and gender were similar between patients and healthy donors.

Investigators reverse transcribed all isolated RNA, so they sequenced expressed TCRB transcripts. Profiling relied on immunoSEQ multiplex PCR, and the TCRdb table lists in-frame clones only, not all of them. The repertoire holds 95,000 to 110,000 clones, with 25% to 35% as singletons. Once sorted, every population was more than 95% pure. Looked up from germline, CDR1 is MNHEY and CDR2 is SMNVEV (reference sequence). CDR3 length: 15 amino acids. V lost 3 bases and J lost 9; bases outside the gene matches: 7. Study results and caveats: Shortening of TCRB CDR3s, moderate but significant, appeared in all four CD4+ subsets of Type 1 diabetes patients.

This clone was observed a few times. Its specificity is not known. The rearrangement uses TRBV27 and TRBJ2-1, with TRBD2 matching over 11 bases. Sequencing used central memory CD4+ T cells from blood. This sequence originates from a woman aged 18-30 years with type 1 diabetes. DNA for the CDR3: TGTGCCAGCAGTTTCTTAGCGGGAGGGTCTGGTGAGCAGTTCTTC. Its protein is CASSFLAGGSGEQFF.